The next 26 T cell receptor beta chains were all read from a single sample in a study of shared clonotypes between healthy human individuals. Produced via immunoSEQ multiplex PCR; TCRdb's table is partial and in-frame only. The profile covers millions of clones, with less than 95% appearing a single time and 0.9% to 1.4% taken by the ten largest. Naive CD8 cells comprised CD45RO-negative, CCR7-positively selected cells, excluding terminally differentiated effector memory CD45RA+ cells. The sequencing input was naive CD8+ T cells sorted from blood. The receptors derive from a man between 18 and 35 years old in good health.

The J gene is TRBJ1-5, the V gene TRBV5-1; D is possibly TRBD1 (5 bases). Germline loops: CDR1 SGHRS, CDR2 YFSETQ. V lost 3 bases and J 7 bases, leaving 20 bases between the germline ends. The CDR3 runs 16 residues. CDR3 in amino acids: CASSWCRGPFYQPQHF. DNA of the CDR3: TGCGCCAGCAGCTGGTGCCGGGGACCTTTTTACCAGCCCCAGCATTTT.

The V gene is TRBV7-8, the J gene TRBJ1-2; D not certain. The CDR3 loop spans 15 amino acids. CDR1 is SGHVS and CDR2 is FQNEAQ in the germline V gene. The germline V and J ends were trimmed by 1 base and 3 bases, with 12 bases remaining between them. The CDR3 sequence: CASSLGGFLDYGYTF. CDR3 nucleotide sequence: TGTGCCAGCAGCTTAGGAGGTTTCTTAGACTATGGCTACACCTTC.

The gene calls are TRBV7-2 and TRBJ2-7; D possibly corresponds to TRBD1 (5 bases). V dropped 5 bases and J dropped 2 bases, with 16 bases sitting between them. Germline lookup yields CDR1 SGHTA and CDR2 FQGNSA. CDR3 length: 15 amino acids. The CDR3 region is CASSPGARQTYEQYF. In DNA form, the CDR3 reads TGTGCCAGCAGCCCTGGGGCGCGGCAGACCTACGAGCAGTACTTC. Drawing the rest from reference TRBV7-2 and TRBJ2-7, the complete variable domain is GAGVSQSPSNKVTEKGKDVELRCDPISGHTALYWYRQSLGQGLEFLIYFQGNSAPDKSGLPSDRFSAERTGGSVSTLTIQRTQQEDSAVYLCASSPGARQTYEQYFGPGTRLTVT.

In the case of this clone: At the DNA level, this CDR3 is encoded by other sequences in the same sample as well. The DNA for the CDR3 is TGTGCCAGCAGCGTAGGAGGGGATTCACCCCTCCACTTT. Translating it yields CASSVGGDSPLHF. This chain uses TRBV9 with TRBJ1-6; a weak D match, TRBD1 (5 bases). The ends were cut back, 0 bases at V and 8 bases at J, with 6 bases in the middle. The CDR3 runs 13 residues. The germline CDR1 and CDR2 sequences are SGDLS and YYNGEE.

The chain has TRBV6-1 and TRBJ1-5; D gene unclear. V dropped 2 bases and J dropped 4 bases, with 15 bases sitting between them. CDR1 is MNHNS and CDR2 is SASEGT in the germline V gene. CDR3 length: 16 amino acids. CDR3 sequence (DNA): TGTGCCAGCAGTGAACTGGCGGCGTGGTCTAATCAGCCCCAGCATTTT. Its translation is CASSELAAWSNQPQHF.

The chain combines TRBV27 with TRBJ2-7, with 7 bases identical to TRBD2. V gave up 7 bases and J gave up 6 bases; unmatched junction bases: 24. CDR1 is MNHEY and CDR2 is SMNVEV in the germline V gene (reference sequence). The CDR3 is 18 residues long. For the CDR3, the DNA is TGTGCCAGCACCCCGATCCGGCCGCAAGGACTAGAACCTTCCGAGCAGTACTTC. Encoded protein: CASTPIRPQGLEPSEQYF.

The chain carries TRBV6-6 and TRBJ2-7, with D maybe TRBD2 (5 bases). CDR3 length: 13 amino acids. Germline CDR1 and CDR2: MNHNY and SVGAGI (reference sequence). With 0 bases removed from V and 7 bases from J, the gap between germline ends came to 10 bases. Written as DNA, the CDR3 is TGTGCCAGCAGTTACTCGAGAGGGCAGGAGCAGTACTTC. It codes for CASSYSRGQEQYF.

The V call is TRBV20-1, the J call TRBJ2-7; D is uncertain. The germline V gene has CDR1 DFQATT and CDR2 SNEGSKA (reference sequence). The ends were cut back, 6 bases at V and 5 bases at J, with 11 bases in the middle. The CDR3 totals 11 residues. CDR3 coding DNA: TGCAGTGCCCTCGAGTTCGACGAGCAGTACTTC. Translation gives CSALEFDEQYF.

The chain uses TRBV25-1 and TRBJ2-5, with D unclear. The CDR3 is made up of 14 amino acids. Trimming removed 0 bases at V and 3 bases at J, with 8 bases between. Germline V CDR1 and CDR2: MGHDK, SYGVNS. The CDR3 protein is CASSEYRQEETQYF. As DNA, the CDR3 is TGTGCCAGCAGTGAATACAGGCAGGAAGAGACCCAGTACTTC.

V is TRBV6-5 and J is TRBJ2-7, with unresolved D. Germline values: CDR1 MNHEY, CDR2 SVGAGI. This CDR3 comprises 13 residues. V dropped 2 bases and J dropped 7 bases, with 12 bases sitting between them. The chain's CDR3 is CASSYDGWGEQYF. CDR3 DNA sequence: TGTGCCAGCAGTTACGACGGATGGGGAGAGCAGTACTTC.

The chain uses TRBV9 and TRBJ2-1, with TRBD1 as a possible D gene (6 bases). V was cut by 3 bases and J by 3 bases, with 10 bases left in between. Germline assignment: CDR1 SGDLS and CDR2 YYNGEE. This CDR3 is built from 14 residues. The CDR3 DNA sequence: TGTGCCAGCAGCGGACCAGGGGTCTACAATGAGCAGTTCTTC. Translating gives CASSGPGVYNEQFF.

The rearrangement uses TRBV2 and TRBJ2-2, with a tentative D call TRBD2 (6 bases). Germline CDR1 reads SNHLY; CDR2 reads FYNNEI. The CDR3 length is 13 residues. Trimming stripped 11 bases from V and 0 bases from J, with 10 bases between. The CDR3 loop reads CAGGLPNTGELFF. The DNA of the CDR3 is TGTGCCGGGGGACTCCCGAACACCGGGGAGCTGTTTTTT. Full variable domain (outside the CDR3, taken from reference TRBV2 and TRBJ2-2): EPEVTQTPSHQVTQMGQEVILRCVPISNHLYFYWYRQILGQKVEFLVSFYNNEISEKSEIFDDQFSVERPDGSNFTLKIRSTKLEDSAMYFCAGGLPNTGELFFGEGSRLTVL.

About this clone: The sample holds other DNA sequences that translate to the same CDR3. V gene TRBV7-9 combines with J gene TRBJ1-1; tentatively, D is TRBD1 (5 bases). Germline CDR1 is SEHNR and CDR2 is FQNEAQ (reference sequence). Trimming pared 1 base from V and 7 bases from J, leaving 7 bases between. This CDR3 is built from 12 residues. CDR3 residues: CASSLGGGEAFF. CDR3 DNA sequence: TGTGCCAGCAGCTTAGGTGGGGGTGAAGCTTTCTTT.

The rearrangement links TRBV10-1 to TRBJ2-3; D is undetermined. Trimming took off 7 bases at V and 0 bases at J, with 8 bases between the two ends. The germline CDR1 and CDR2 sequences are WNHNN and SYGVQD (reference sequence). The length of the CDR3 is 13 residues. CDR3 bases: TGCGCCAGCATTTTTGACAGCACAGATACGCAGTATTTT. Translation: CASIFDSTDTQYF.

In regard to this clone: Distinct nucleotide sequences in the sample also encode this CDR3. This chain links TRBV4-3 with TRBJ2-7, with TRBD2 matching over 9 bases. V gave up 2 bases and J gave up 1 base; unmatched junction bases: 0. This CDR3 spans 14 amino acids. Germline CDR1 is LGHNA and CDR2 is YSLEER. As DNA, the CDR3 is TGCGCCAGCAGCCAACTAGCGGGGTCCTACGAGCAGTACTTC. Amino acids: CASSQLAGSYEQYF.

As regards this clone: Additional DNA sequences in this sample encode the identical CDR3. This CDR3 is CASSLATSYEQYF. In DNA form, the CDR3 reads TGTGCCAGCAGCTTGGCAACCTCCTACGAGCAGTACTTC. This chain uses TRBV5-6 with TRBJ2-7; no clear D gene. Trimming took 0 bases from V and 0 from J, leaving 4 bases between them. This CDR3 is 13 amino acids long. The germline V gene has CDR1 SGHDT and CDR2 YYEEEE.

The chain couples TRBV15 to TRBJ2-7; TRBD1 matches 12 bases. The CDR3 consists of 16 residues. CDR1 is LNHNV and CDR2 is YYDKDF in the germline V gene (reference sequence). V lost 0 bases, J lost 5 bases, and 5 bases stayed unmatched. CDR3 nucleotides: TGTGCCACCAGCAGAGATGGGACAGGGGGCTGGGACGAGCAGTACTTC. It codes for CATSRDGTGGWDEQYF. The whole variable domain, remainder taken from reference TRBV15 and TRBJ2-7, is DAMVIQNPRYQVTQFGKPVTLSCSQTLNHNVMYWYQQKSSQAPKLLFHYYDKDFNNEADTPDNFQSRRPNTSFCFLDIRSPGLGDTAMYLCATSRDGTGGWDEQYFGPGTRLTVT.

The chain uses TRBV10-3 and TRBJ1-6; D is uncertain. The CDR3 is 15 residues long. Germline CDR1 reads ENHRY; CDR2 reads SYGVKD. Trimming removed 2 bases from V and 5 bases from J, with 10 bases in between. The CDR3 bases are TGTGCCATCAGTGAGGGGCACCTAAATAATTCACCCCTCCACTTT. Amino acid sequence: CAISEGHLNNSPLHF.

The CDR3 DNA reads as TGTGCCAGCAGCCACAAGTTACTATCTTATAATTCACCCCTCCACTTT. This encodes CASSHKLLSYNSPLHF. This chain links TRBV14 with TRBJ1-6; D gene unclear. CDR1 and CDR2 (germline): SGHDN, FVKESK. The CDR3 consists of 16 residues. Trimming took 3 bases from V and 4 from J, leaving 13 bases between them.

CDR3 sequence (DNA): TGTGCCAGCAGCCCCTGGGACAGGGAAACTAGCGAGCAGTACTTC. Translated: CASSPWDRETSEQYF. This chain connects TRBV7-9 to TRBJ2-7; 9 positions agree with TRBD1. This CDR3 contains 15 residues. The trim removed 5 bases at V and 6 bases at J, leaving 11 bases unmatched. Looked up from germline, CDR1 is SEHNR and CDR2 is FQNEAQ (reference sequence).

The chain joins TRBV28 to TRBJ1-1; D is uncertain. This CDR3 is 16 amino acids long. Germline V gene lookup returns CDR1 MDHEN and CDR2 SYDVKM. V dropped 5 bases and J dropped 3 bases, with 19 bases sitting between them. The CDR3 nucleotides are TGTGCCAGCAGTCCCATGCGGGTACAGAAGGACACTGAAGCTTTCTTT. It translates to CASSPMRVQKDTEAFF.

In the case of this clone: The same CDR3 also results from other DNA sequences found in this sample. This chain joins TRBV5-6 and TRBJ2-3; 10 nucleotides line up with TRBD2. Germline values: CDR1 SGHDT, CDR2 YYEEEE. This CDR3 has 16 amino acids. Unmatched junction bases numbered 1, after V lost 0 bases and J lost 0 bases. This CDR3 reads CASSLELAGSTDTQYF. Here the CDR3 DNA reads TGTGCCAGCAGCTTGGAACTAGCGGGGAGCACAGATACGCAGTATTTT.

Concerning this clone: This sample includes further DNA sequences coding for the same CDR3. The CDR3 DNA sequence: TGTGCCAGCAGTGAAGGGCTAGCGGATTACAATGAGCAGTTCTTC. Translation: CASSEGLADYNEQFF. The gene calls are TRBV6-1 and TRBJ2-1, with TRBD2 matching 7 bases. V lost 1 base and J lost 4; bases outside the gene matches: 4. CDR1 is MNHNS, CDR2 SASEGT, per germline. This CDR3 comprises 15 residues.

This chain's CDR3 is CASSESGTAEAFF. DNA of the CDR3: TGCGCCAGCAGTGAGTCAGGCACGGCTGAAGCTTTCTTT. This chain connects TRBV10-1 to TRBJ1-1; D remains ambiguous. This CDR3 comprises 13 residues. With 0 bases removed from V and 6 bases from J, the gap between germline ends came to 8 bases. Germline assignment: CDR1 WNHNN and CDR2 SYGVQD (reference sequence).

The chain recombines TRBV5-4 with TRBJ2-7, with TRBD2 matching over 13 bases. J was trimmed by 3 bases and V by 2 bases; bases with no gene match: 2. Germline loops: CDR1 SGHNT, CDR2 YYREEE (reference sequence). There are 15 residues in the CDR3. CDR3: CASSLGTSGDYEQYF. CDR3 nucleotides: TGTGCCAGCAGCTTAGGGACTAGCGGGGACTACGAGCAGTACTTC.

This clone was detected only once. This rearrangement joins TRBV27 to TRBJ1-4; 8 bases agree with TRBD1. V gave up 5 bases and J gave up 6 bases; unmatched junction bases: 8. CDR1 is MNHEY and CDR2 is SMNVEV in the germline V gene (reference sequence). The CDR3 covers 15 residues. The chain's CDR3 is CASSPLQGVYEKLFF. In DNA form, the CDR3 reads TGTGCCAGCAGTCCATTACAGGGGGTGTATGAAAAACTGTTTTTT.